Included here is one T cell receptor beta chain sequence, with context. V shed 3 bases, J shed 5 bases, and the junction held 11 bases outside the gene matches. This CDR3 has 15 residues. Germline V lookup: CDR1 DFQATT, CDR2 SNEGSKA (reference sequence). These data are taken from a study of blood T cells in healthy people across ages. Alongside a J-beta primer mix, a sample-barcoded 5' primer served in a second PCR lasting roughly 6 to 12 cycles. TCRdb re-called the 5' RACE reads with MiXCR, one entry per CDR3 protein. Of about 930,000 distinct CDR3 sequences in the sample, about 27% were seen once. These data also formed part of another study, on T cells of mothers and their children. That study reports: Donation came from a few healthy Caucasian mothers together with their six children. The second PCR's M1S primer added sample barcodes and 2-4 random nucleotides.

Sequencing used blood. The chain recombines TRBV20-1 with TRBJ1-2; 8 bases are shared with TRBD1. The TCR comes from a woman aged 40 to 50 in good health. The CDR3 DNA reads TGCAGTGCTAGTGAGAAAGGACAGGGCGGGTATGGCTACACCTTC. Its protein product is CSASEKGQGGYGYTF.